This T cell receptor (beta chain) was obtained from a study of control samples from healthy donors and cancer patients. Deletions cut 5 bases from V and 5 bases from J, with 15 bases between. The CDR3 is 14 residues long. Germline CDR1 SGHDN, CDR2 FVKESK. Data came from immunoSEQ multiplex PCR; TCRdb stores just in-frame clones and leaves some out. Of around 42,000 clones listed, approximately 87% are singletons. This clone was seen just once. The source material was blood. The rearrangement links TRBV14 to TRBJ2-5; D ambiguous. This clonotype was obtained from a man in his 60s in good health. CDR3 bases: TGTGCCAGCAGCTCTAACGGGTTCAGGGAGACCCAGTACTTC. It specifies CASSSNGFRETQYF.